A selection of T cell receptor beta chains follows, all from one sample in a study of blood T cell repertoires in COVID-19. The repertoire was sequenced with immunoSEQ multiplex PCR; TCRdb's copy has only in-frame clones and lacks some. This table has hundreds of thousands of clones, more than 85% appearing once. The source material was PBMCs or T cells enriched from blood (not recorded which). These receptors originate from a woman aged 60-75 years who had recovered from COVID-19. Both conserved end residues are part of each CDR3. A D gene is named only where the DNA matches it firmly. The size entry is marked missing in some rows and otherwise reads once, few, many or a size class.

V gene	J gene	D gene	clone size	CDR3 DNA	CDR3 protein
TRBV19	TRBJ1-6	TRBD1	-	TGTGCCAGTAGCCCCTTACAGGGGCTGAATTCACCCCTCCACTTT	CASSPLQGLNSPLHF
TRBV7-2	TRBJ1-6	TRBD1	-	TGTGCCAGCAGCTTAGATGGCAGGGGGCTTGTCTCCTATAATTCACCCCTCCACTTT	CASSLDGRGLVSYNSPLHF
TRBV11-3	TRBJ2-3	TRBD2	-	TGTGCCAGCAGCTTAGAGTTTAGCGGGGAGGCAGATACGCAGTATTTT	CASSLEFSGEADTQYF
TRBV2	TRBJ1-1	TRBD1	-	TGTGCCAGCAGTGAAAGGGACAGGGAGAACACTGAAGCTTTCTTT	CASSERDRENTEAFF
TRBV19	TRBJ1-2	-	-	TGTGCCAGTAGTAGCCTACAGGGAAACTATGGCTACACCTTC	CASSSLQGNYGYTF
TRBV6-5	TRBJ1-1	-	-	TGTGCCAGCAGTAGATTCCCCACAGTGAACACTGAAGCTTTCTTT	CASSRFPTVNTEAFF
TRBV7-9	TRBJ1-2	TRBD1	-	TGTGCCAGCAGCCCGGGACAGGTATTCTATGGCTACACCTTC	CASSPGQVFYGYTF
TRBV5-1	TRBJ2-3	TRBD1	-	TGCGCCAGCAGCTTGGTTTCCAGGGGGACCGATACGCAGTATTTT	CASSLVSRGTDTQYF
TRBV9	TRBJ1-4	-	-	TGTGCCAGCAGCGATCGCACAGGGATGGGGGAAAAACTGTTTTTT	CASSDRTGMGEKLFF
TRBV24-1	TRBJ1-4	TRBD1	-	TGTGCCACCAGTGATCCGCGACAGGGCGGTGAAAAACTGTTTTTT	CATSDPRQGGEKLFF
TRBV9	TRBJ1-1	TRBD1	-	TGTGCCAGCAGCCCTGGGACAGGGCGGCCTGAAGCTTTCTTT	CASSPGTGRPEAFF
TRBV5-1	TRBJ2-1	TRBD2	-	TGCGCCAGCAGTCAGGGACTAGCGGGGTTAAATGAGCAGTTCTTC	CASSQGLAGLNEQFF
TRBV24-1	TRBJ1-2	TRBD1	once	TGTGCCACCAGTGACCGTTCGACAGGGCTTGGCTACACCTTC	CATSDRSTGLGYTF
TRBV7-9	TRBJ1-1	-	-	TGTGCCAGCAGCCCTCGGGATCTGAACACTGAAGCTTTCTTT	CASSPRDLNTEAFF
TRBV29-1	TRBJ1-3	TRBD1	-	TGCAGCGTTGAGCTGGGACAGGGGGCTGGAAACACCATATATTTT	CSVELGQGAGNTIYF
TRBV11-3	TRBJ2-1	TRBD2	-	TGTGCCAGCAGCCCTTGGGTAGCGGGCCACAATGAGCAGTTCTTC	CASSPWVAGHNEQFF
TRBV2	TRBJ1-4	-	-	TGTGCCAGCATCCCGGACCCCCGGGGTAATGAAAAACTGTTTTTT	CASIPDPRGNEKLFF
TRBV7-2	TRBJ2-3	-	-	TGTGCCAGCAGCTTTAGGGGGCAGGAGGGAGATACGCAGTATTTT	CASSFRGQEGDTQYF
TRBV12-3/TRBV12-4	TRBJ1-5	-	-	TGTGCCAGCAGTCCGGGAAATCAGCCCCAGCATTTT	CASSPGNQPQHF
TRBV4-1	TRBJ1-4	-	few	TGCGCCAGCAGCCTACTATGGGCAACTAATGAAAAACTGTTTTTT	CASSLLWATNEKLFF
TRBV19	TRBJ1-2	TRBD1	once	TGTGCCAGTAGTCCACAGACAGGGGCCTCATTCGGTCCCTATGGCTACACCTTC	CASSPQTGASFGPYGYTF
TRBV5-1	TRBJ1-1	TRBD1	-	TGCGCCAGCAGCTACGGACAGGGGGCCACTGAAGCTTTCTTT	CASSYGQGATEAFF
TRBV9	TRBJ2-2	-	-	TGTGCCAGCAGCGTACCTAGTGGTACCGGGGAGCTGTTTTTT	CASSVPSGTGELFF
TRBV6-2/TRBV6-3	TRBJ2-2	TRBD1	-	TGTGCCAGCAGTTATGCCGGGACAGGGGTAACCGGGGAGCTGTTTTTT	CASSYAGTGVTGELFF
TRBV6-5	TRBJ1-1	TRBD1	-	TGTGCCAGCAGCCAACAGGGGGCTACTGAAGCTTTCTTT	CASSQQGATEAFF